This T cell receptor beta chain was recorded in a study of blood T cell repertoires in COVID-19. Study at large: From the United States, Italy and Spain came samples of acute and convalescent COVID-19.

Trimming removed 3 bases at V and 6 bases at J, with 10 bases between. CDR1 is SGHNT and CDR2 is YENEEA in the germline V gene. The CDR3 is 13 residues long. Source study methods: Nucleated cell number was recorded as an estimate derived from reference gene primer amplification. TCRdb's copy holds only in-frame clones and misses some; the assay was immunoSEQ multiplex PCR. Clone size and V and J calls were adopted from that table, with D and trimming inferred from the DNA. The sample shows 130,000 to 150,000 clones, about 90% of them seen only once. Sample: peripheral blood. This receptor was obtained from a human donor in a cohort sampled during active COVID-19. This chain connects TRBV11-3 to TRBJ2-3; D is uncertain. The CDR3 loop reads CASSFTASDTQYF. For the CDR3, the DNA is TGTGCCAGCAGCTTTACTGCCTCGGATACGCAGTATTTT.